A selection of T cell receptor beta chains follows, all from one sample in a study of T cells in Graves' hyperthyroidism and ophthalmopathy. TCRdb reprocessed the multiplex PCR reads via MiXCR and lists one record per CDR3 protein. Among 550,000 to 650,000 distinct CDR3 sequences listed, 14% were seen once. The specimen sequenced was blood. Source of these receptors: a woman aged 35 to 49 with Graves' hyperthyroidism. Each CDR3 is given with its conserved first and last residue. The order of the fields is D gene, clone size, J gene, V gene, CDR3 DNA, CDR3 protein. D genes are given only for firm matches. For some rows the clone size is stated as once, few or many, or as a class when expanded; others skip it.

TRBD2 | NA | TRBJ2-2 | TRBV5-4 | TGTGCCCGCAGCTTGATGAGTCTAGCGGGAGCTTTCACCGGGGAGCTGTTTTTT | CARSLMSLAGAFTGELFF
TRBD2 | few | TRBJ2-1 | TRBV19 | TGTGCCAGTAGACGGACTAGCGGGAGGGTGGATCCCTCCTACAATGAGCAGTTCTTC | CASRRTSGRVDPSYNEQFF
NA | few | TRBJ2-3 | TRBV29-1 | TGCAGCGTTGAGGCCGGGACGGGGAAATCCACAGATACGCAGTATTTT | CSVEAGTGKSTDTQYF
TRBD2 | few | TRBJ2-1 | TRBV6-1 | TGTGCCAGCGGGACTAGGGTCGGCAATGAGCAGTTCTTC | CASGTRVGNEQFF
TRBD1 | many | TRBJ2-7 | TRBV20-1 | TGCAGTGCTAGAGGGGACAGCCGCCTTGAGCAGTACTTC | CSARGDSRLEQYF
NA | many | TRBJ2-5 | TRBV2 | TGTGCCAGCAGTAACGAACTAGCTCAAGAGACCCAGTACTTC | CASSNELAQETQYF
NA | many | TRBJ2-2 | TRBV20-1 | TGCAGTGCTAGAGAAGTTAAGGAGACGAACGGGGAGCTGTTTTTT | CSAREVKETNGELFF
NA | NA | TRBJ2-5 | TRBV29-1 | TGCAGCGTTGGGGGACGCGGCAGTCGGGAGACCCAGTACTTC | CSVGGRGSRETQYF
TRBD1 | NA | TRBJ1-5 | TRBV12-3/TRBV12-4 | TGTGCCAGCAGGGGACAGGGGAGACAGCCCCAGCATTTT | CASRGQGRQPQHF
NA | many | TRBJ1-2 | TRBV2 | TGTGCCAGCAGTGGATTATCAAGGGGTCCCTATGGCTACACCTTC | CASSGLSRGPYGYTF
TRBD1 | many | TRBJ1-2 | TRBV6-1 | TGTGCCAGCACCCCCGGGACAGGGAGAGGAGGCTACACCTTC | CASTPGTGRGGYTF
TRBD1 | many | TRBJ2-3 | TRBV11-2 | TGTGCCAGCAGCTTCGACAGGGGGCGCGAGGATACGCAGTATTTT | CASSFDRGREDTQYF
NA | few | TRBJ2-1 | TRBV5-1 | TGCGCCAGCAGCTTGGCCCGTGACGGCAATGAGCAGTTCTTC | CASSLARDGNEQFF
NA | NA | TRBJ2-1 | TRBV30 | TGTGCCTGGGGACTACCCTCCTACAATGAGCAGTTCTTC | CAWGLPSYNEQFF
NA | many | TRBJ1-2 | TRBV28 | TGTGCCAGCAGTTTATCCCCAGGGACTAACTATGGCTACACCTTC | CASSLSPGTNYGYTF
TRBD1 | many | TRBJ1-2 | TRBV12-3/TRBV12-4 | TGTGCCAGCACCGGGACAGGGCGGCTCTATGGCTACACCTTC | CASTGTGRLYGYTF
TRBD1 | NA | TRBJ2-5 | TRBV11-3 | TGTGCCAGCAGCAATCAAACAGGGGTGGAGACCCAGTACTTC | CASSNQTGVETQYF
TRBD2 | many | TRBJ2-7 | TRBV11-2 | TGTGCCAGCAGCTTAGGGAAAGCGGGAGGATCCTACGAGCAGTACTTC | CASSLGKAGGSYEQYF
NA | NA | TRBJ1-6 | TRBV6-1 | TGTGCCAGCAGCGGGCTGACTCAGTGGAATTCACCCCTCCACTTT | CASSGLTQWNSPLHF
TRBD2 | many | TRBJ2-2 | TRBV3-1 | TGTGCCAGCAGCCAAGAAGGGCTAGCGGGCACCGGGGAGCTGTTTTTT | CASSQEGLAGTGELFF
TRBD1 | NA | TRBJ1-6 | TRBV10-3 | TGTGCCATCAGGGACAGGGAGGATTCACCCCTCCACTTT | CAIRDREDSPLHF
NA | many | TRBJ2-3 | TRBV28 | TGTGCCAGCAGTTCTAGCCCGTACGGGACAGATACGCAGTATTTT | CASSSSPYGTDTQYF
TRBD1 | once | TRBJ2-6 | TRBV7-2 | TGTGCCAGCAGCTTAGGGAGGACAGGGGCTCATTACTCTGGGGCCAACGTCCTGACTTTC | CASSLGRTGAHYSGANVLTF
NA | few | TRBJ2-5 | TRBV12-3/TRBV12-4 | TGTGCCAGCAGCCCCTTTGAGGTGGAGACCCAGTACTTC | CASSPFEVETQYF
TRBD1 | many | TRBJ1-3 | TRBV2 | TGTGCCAGCAGCCTAATGCCGATCGGGACAGGGGGTACGAGCTCTGGAAACACCATATATTTT | CASSLMPIGTGGTSSGNTIYF
NA | many | TRBJ2-1 | TRBV28 | TGTGCCAGCAGCCCAACCAAGGGAGACAATGAGCAGTTCTTC | CASSPTKGDNEQFF
NA | NA | TRBJ1-5 | TRBV30 | TGTGCCTGGAGCCCACCGGGACTGATAAATCAGCCCCAGCATTTT | CAWSPPGLINQPQHF
TRBD2 | NA | TRBJ2-1 | TRBV29-1 | TGCAGCGTTCCAACTAGCGGGAGGTACAATGAGCAGTTCTTC | CSVPTSGRYNEQFF
NA | NA | TRBJ1-4 | TRBV7-9 | TGTGCCAGCAGCTTAGATAGGGGCTCTGCAACTAATGAAAAACTGTTTTTT | CASSLDRGSATNEKLFF
TRBD1 | many | TRBJ1-5 | TRBV28 | TGTGCCAGCAGTACCTCAACAGGGGCTAGCAATCAGCCCCAGCATTTT | CASSTSTGASNQPQHF
NA | many | TRBJ1-6 | TRBV6-1 | TGTGCCAGCAGTGAAGTTTACAGGAGCTCCTATAATTCACCCCTCCACTTT | CASSEVYRSSYNSPLHF
TRBD2 | many | TRBJ2-2 | TRBV11-1 | TGTGCCAGCAGCAAATGGGGGACTCTAGCGGGAGGACGTACCGGGGAGCTGTTTTTT | CASSKWGTLAGGRTGELFF
NA | few | TRBJ1-2 | TRBV7-9 | TGTGCCAGCAGCCTAAGGACGGACCCTAACTATGGCTACACCTTC | CASSLRTDPNYGYTF
NA | many | TRBJ1-1 | TRBV20-1 | TGCAGTGCTAGAGAAGGTTCTTCGGACACTGAAGCTTTCTTT | CSAREGSSDTEAFF
TRBD2 | many | TRBJ2-3 | TRBV20-1 | TGCAGTGCTGACCCGGATACTAGCGGGAGCACAGATACGCAGTATTTT | CSADPDTSGSTDTQYF
TRBD2 | NA | TRBJ2-1 | TRBV7-2 | TGTGCCAGCAGCTGGCCGGGACTAGACTACAATGAGCAGTTCTTC | CASSWPGLDYNEQFF
TRBD1 | many | TRBJ1-1 | TRBV28 | TGTGCCAGCAGCCTAGACAGGGTTCGGGCTTTCTTT | CASSLDRVRAFF
TRBD2 | NA | TRBJ2-7 | TRBV3-1 | TGTGCCAGCAGCCAAGAGTGGGGTAGCGGGAGTGTCAGCGAGCAGTACTTC | CASSQEWGSGSVSEQYF
TRBD1 | NA | TRBJ2-7 | TRBV28 | TGTGCCAGCAGTTTACTTACAGGGGGTTCCTACGAGCAGTACTTC | CASSLLTGGSYEQYF
TRBD1 | NA | TRBJ1-6 | TRBV4-2 | TGTGCCAGCAGCCTCAATCGACAGGGTGATTCACCCCTCCACTTT | CASSLNRQGDSPLHF